This T cell receptor beta chain originates from a study of cytomegalovirus exposure and HLA in healthy donors (dated by TCRdb to 2016 to 2017). For context, the study as a whole: An earlier analysis of under 600 of the donors reported 250 to 300 Gb of sequence data and around 110 million unique TCR beta sequences from 190 million or so T cells. Genome-wide SNP genotypes for about 65% of the roughly 700 donors were used in a later genetic analysis, which treated that subset as a discovery cohort. In the later analysis, no new phenotypic data were used to find candidate immune exposures; instead, reliance was placed on TCR beta sequences and their occurrence across donors. A handful of DR-DQ haplotypes were handled as single units for association and clustering because linkage in the cohort was strong. The study combined high-throughput TCR immunosequencing, statistical association of individual TCRs with disease status, and machine learning to predict cytomegalovirus infection status. The aim of the study was to test whether cataloging public T cell receptors could identify signatures of past pathogen exposure. The study used immunosequencing to profile the T cell repertoires of several hundred subjects and linked those repertoires to cytomegalovirus serostatus. HLA typing included class I and class II loci at four-digit resolution. Among some 400 genotyped donors of the cohort, an average of around 220,000 unique TCR beta nucleotide sequences was sequenced per donor, of which approximately 19% were non-productive. To study patterns of TCR occurrence, a later analysis re-analyzed previously published TCR beta repertoires from 700 or so donors and added high-resolution HLA genotyping. Every repertoire in the discovery cohort had been generated on one and the same sequencing platform. Alongside the repertoire data, information on donor age, sex, ethnicity and CMV serostatus was compiled. The number of donors typed differed by locus, with about 629-630 for A, B, C, DRB1 and DQB1, over 500 for DQA1, about 610 for DPA1, and some 440 for DPB1. In an earlier analysis of over 550 of the donors, high-throughput TCR beta sequencing was used to judge whether each TCR beta V gene segment behaved as functional or pseudogenic. Of the roughly 410 genotyped donors, 81% were placed in the genetic ancestry cluster associated with self-reported Caucasian donors. Approximately 310 gigabases of sequencing data and 70 million to 85 million unique TCR sequences were included in an early release covering several hundred HLA-typed donors. In addition to the first cohort of 666 subjects, a separate validation cohort of 120 different subjects was used. Broader findings and caveats from the paper: In this cohort, only TCR beta chains were sequenced, and detectable features were limited by the absence of alpha or paired-chain data. Because counts were too low, roughly 16 rarely observed V segments, including chromosome 9 orphons, were left out of the earlier analysis of 587 of the donors. HLA typing was unavailable for some donors at each locus, so association tests used only the typed subset. Strong co-occurrence of HLA alleles, especially DR and DQ, made assigning TCR associations to individual alleles difficult. Some IMGT-functional V segments, including TRBV6-2 and TRBV6-3, could not be told apart with the 87-base-pair reads, so those segments were excluded. A few of the identified cytomegalovirus-associated TCR beta chains were confirmed in vitro to be specific for cytomegalovirus antigens. In a later genetic analysis, a missense DCLRE1C variant was associated with V-gene and J-gene trimming of TCR beta chains, and the association was replicated in an independent cohort. Compared with the roughly 700-donor mean, donors in an Asian-associated ancestry cluster had fewer N-insertions in productive TCRs, according to a later genetic analysis. Presence/absence analyses assumed roughly uniform sequencing depth across donors, an assumption that may not hold. A further reported finding was that TCR beta sequences accurately predicted the HLA-A and HLA-B alleles for most subjects in the first cohort. According to a later analysis, parvovirus B19, influenza, CMV and Epstein-Barr virus appeared linked to several top co-occurrence clusters. Most TCR sequences were seen in very few donors, while some public TCRs were found in many individuals. A group of highly shared sequence variants was considered likely to be a technical artifact of the sequencing pipeline. For the cohort, immune exposure information was limited to CMV serostatus. A later analysis found that TCR association rates varied across HLA loci, with DRB1 alleles showing the most associated TCRs and HLA-C alleles the fewest. The study gave a list of 150 to 200 TCR beta chains associated with cytomegalovirus. Specific HLA alleles were associated with 15,000 to 20,000 TCR beta sequences at a false discovery rate of 0.05 in a later analysis. In an earlier analysis of more than 500 of the donors, most TCR beta V segments appeared in productive rearrangements about 87% or about 30% of the time, broadly matching IMGT annotations. In a later analysis, HLA-associated TCR beta chains showed more clonal expansion and lower generation probabilities than non-associated chains that were equally common. The classifier was reported to diagnose cytomegalovirus status with high specificity and sensitivity in both the original cohort and the validation cohort. According to a later analysis, most CMV-associated TCR beta chains appeared to be HLA-restricted, and the HLA associations seemed to be driven largely by CMV exposure. According to the authors, the approach could potentially be generalized to other disease states and immunological phenotypes. Correlated functional status among segregating V segments might reflect linkage disequilibrium, but an unknown experimental factor could not be ruled out.

Taken from the germline V gene (reference sequence), the CDR1 and CDR2 loops are PRHDT and FYEKMQ. The CDR3 starts with the cysteine, ends with the phenylalanine, and has 15 residues. Just the 45-base CDR3 DNA is kept, in frame starting at base 1. Trimming takes 4 bases off V and 0 bases off J; junction bases not matched to a gene: 6. In the case of this clone: Its antigen specificity is not known. No base quality values were provided; no much bigger clone lies one nucleotide off.

The cohort was made up of 666 healthy bone marrow donors. At the time of sampling, all cohort members were nominally healthy, though unrecorded immune exposures were likely present. The donor tested CMV seronegative and was one of the 352 seronegative cohort members. Each donor provided a peripheral blood sample, and peripheral blood mononuclear cells were used for TCR beta sequencing. Genomic DNA was extracted from the blood cell samples with the Qiagen DNeasy Blood Extraction Kit. The protocol used for the library was the immunoSEQ multiplex PCR assay. The multiplex PCR relied on a mix of 60 forward primers for TCR Vbeta segments and 13 reverse primers for TCR Jbeta segments. The CDR3 region of rearranged TCR beta genes was amplified from genomic DNA by a multiplex PCR assay. The amplified TCR beta libraries were sequenced on the Illumina HiSeq System as 87-base-pair reads. Concerning the study's data processing: Across the roughly 640 repertoires, a later analysis counted tens of millions of unique TCR beta chains, roughly 11 million of which were shared by at least two donors. A nearest-neighbor algorithm error-corrected the raw reads and collapsed the reads into unique sequences, merging closely related sequences to remove PCR and sequencing errors. V, D and J gene segments were assigned by aligning CDR3 sequences to IMGT reference sequences. For a sequence to be retained, a match of at least six nucleotides was required to both a V gene segment and a J gene segment. A rearrangement was called productive if the CDR3 had no stop codons and remained in frame with V and J, and every other rearrangement was called non-productive. Following IMGT convention, CDR3 was defined as the stretch from the second conserved V-encoded cysteine to the conserved J-encoded phenylalanine. The earlier analysis of 587 of the donors excluded any sequence lacking an unambiguous match to a single V gene segment. In an earlier analysis of about 590 of the donors, a V segment was called functional when productive rearrangements were above 56.7%, and segregating when the standard deviation between donors exceeded 5%. A statistical classification framework was built to diagnose cytomegalovirus status from the catalog of TCR beta chain sequences. In a later analysis, TCR nucleotide sequences were compared against IMGT/GENE-DB human TR gene sequences so that V and J genes could be assigned. In a later analysis, CDR3 sequences and most-parsimonious VDJ recombination scenarios were assigned using the TCRdist pipeline. In a later analysis, every TCR beta chain was defined by the combination of its CDR3 amino acid sequence and its V-gene family, and reads without a unique V-gene family were dropped. A later analysis removed several hundred highly shared, low-generation-probability nucleotide sequences to deal with suspected cross-contamination and a sequencing artifact. In a later analysis, a clonal expansion index for each public chain was calculated from normalized within-repertoire ranks of inferred template counts. Generation probabilities in a later analysis came from a VDJ recombination model fitted to out-of-frame rearrangements, and those results were checked against IGoR. In a later analysis, TCR-TCR, TCR-HLA and TCR-CMV co-occurrence was scored with hypergeometric tests, and a repertoire-size bias correction was applied to TCR pairs. A later analysis estimated false discovery rates by permuting HLA or CMV assignments 20 times. In a later analysis, co-occurring TCRs were grouped using DBSCAN, with TCRdist sequence similarity added in when clustering inside HLA-allele-positive subsets. Repertoires with fewer than 30,000 or more than 120,000 public chains, plus five repertoires with anomalous nucleotide sharing, were excluded from co-occurrence clustering. The table was pulled from immuneACCESS by TCRdb, which kept in-frame rearrangements only. Such tables lose some clones; where checked, under half of the loss comes from unresolved V genes, and the rest has no known cause. V, J and clone size reflect that table, while D and trimming were determined from the DNA. The sample includes about 170,000 clones, with approximately 65% observed a single time. The ten largest make up roughly 2.9% of the sample.

This receptor was identified in a man aged 40-50 years in good health and CMV-seronegative. This chain joins TRBV13 to TRBJ2-7; 7 junctional bases match TRBD1. The sequenced sample consisted of PBMCs. Here is the DNA: TGTGCCAGCAGCTCTCGGGACAGAGCCTCCTACGAGCAGTACTTC. This yields the protein CASSSRDRASYEQYF. Outside the CDR3, residues come from the reference TRBV13 and TRBJ2-7 proteins, so the full variable domain is: AAGVIQSPRHLIKEKRETATLKCYPIPRHDTVYWYQQGPGQDPQFLISFYEKMQSDKGSIPDRFSAQQFSDYHSELNMSSLELGDSALYFCASSSRDRASYEQYFGPGTRLTVT.